This T cell receptor beta chain was documented in a study of blood T cell repertoires in COVID-19. Overall study context: COVID-19 samples from acute and convalescent phases originated in the United States, Italy and Spain.

All recovered Cohort 3 donors got two negative PCRs, got clearance, or saw symptom resolution. The CDR3 is 14 residues long. Trimming took 3 bases from V and 8 from J; bases not matched to a gene: 7. In germline, CDR1 is SEHNR, CDR2 FQNEAQ (reference sequence). This table comes from immunoSEQ multiplex PCR, and its TCRdb copy is limited to in-frame clones, with some not included. In the table there are about 250,000 clones, around 87% of which are singletons. Sequenced material: PBMCs or T cells enriched from blood (not recorded which). This receptor was taken from a woman in her fifties or sixties who had recovered from COVID-19. This chain connects TRBV7-9 to TRBJ1-2; 9 bases map to TRBD1. The CDR3 loop reads CASSLGQGGEGYTF. CDR3 DNA sequence: TGTGCCAGCAGCTTGGGACAGGGTGGAGAAGGCTACACCTTC.